This TCR beta chain was sequenced for a study of human T cells and chemical hapten exposure. Study details: The study patch tested 0.01% DPC on the upper back and read results at 6 days.

Overall study results and limits: It should be noted that donors had alopecia, so their immune response may differ from healthy people's.

Each CDR3 protein is one row after TCRdb ran MiXCR on the RACE reads. The sample contains 50,000 to 65,000 distinct CDR3 sequences, roughly a tenth of which appear only once. This clonotype was seen at least ten times. Its cognate antigen is unknown. Time point described: pre-sensitization, week 0. Stated treatment: therapeutic diphenylcyclopropenone sensitization with weekly scalp DPC. Investigators collected blood before applying each patch test. J lost 8 bases, V lost 7 bases, and 16 bases had no gene match. This CDR3 contains 16 residues. CDR1 is SNHLY, CDR2 FYNNEI, per germline. The V and J genes are TRBV2 and TRBJ1-2; TRBD1 aligns across 10 bases. The receptor was isolated from a woman aged 40 to 55 with alopecia areata. Some clones in this sample may be carry-over from other donors' samples. The input for sequencing was whole blood, taken in connection with sensitization to the hapten diphenylcyclopropenone (DPC). DNA of the CDR3: TGTGCCAGCACTACCCTAGGTGGGACAGGGGTAGGGGGCTACACCTTC. Protein: CASTTLGGTGVGGYTF.